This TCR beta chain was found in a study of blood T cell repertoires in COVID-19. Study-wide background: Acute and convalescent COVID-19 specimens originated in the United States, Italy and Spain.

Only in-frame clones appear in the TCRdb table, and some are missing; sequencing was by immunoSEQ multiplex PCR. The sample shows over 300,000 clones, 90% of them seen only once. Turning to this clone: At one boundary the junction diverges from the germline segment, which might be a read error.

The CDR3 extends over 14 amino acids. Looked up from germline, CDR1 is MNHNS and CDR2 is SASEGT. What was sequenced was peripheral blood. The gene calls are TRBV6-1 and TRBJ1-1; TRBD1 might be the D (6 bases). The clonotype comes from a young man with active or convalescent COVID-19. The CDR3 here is CASSEGGGNTEAFF. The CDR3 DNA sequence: TGTGCCAGCAGCGAAGGGGGGGGGAACACTGAAGCTTTCTTT.